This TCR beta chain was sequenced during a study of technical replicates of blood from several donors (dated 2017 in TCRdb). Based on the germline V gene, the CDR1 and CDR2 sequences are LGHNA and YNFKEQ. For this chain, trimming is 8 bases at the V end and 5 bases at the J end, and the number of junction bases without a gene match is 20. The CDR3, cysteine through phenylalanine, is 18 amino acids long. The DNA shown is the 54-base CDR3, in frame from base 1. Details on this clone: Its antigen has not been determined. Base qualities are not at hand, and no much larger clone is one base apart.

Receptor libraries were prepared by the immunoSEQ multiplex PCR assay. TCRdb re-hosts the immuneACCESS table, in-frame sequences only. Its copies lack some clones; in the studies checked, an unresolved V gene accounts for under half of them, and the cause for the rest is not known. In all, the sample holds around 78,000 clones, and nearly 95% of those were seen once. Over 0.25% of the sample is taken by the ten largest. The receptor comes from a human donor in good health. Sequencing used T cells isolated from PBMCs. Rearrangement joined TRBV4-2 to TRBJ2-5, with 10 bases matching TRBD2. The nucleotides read TGTGCCAGCGGGAGCGGGGGGGCCCGGGAGGAGGTAGAGGAGACCCAGTACTTC. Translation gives CASGSGGAREEVEETQYF.